The present entry profiles one T cell receptor (beta chain) with its context. The antigen is undetermined. These data belong to a study of T cells in Graves' hyperthyroidism and ophthalmopathy. Inclusion characteristics of ophthalmopathy patients comprised a Clinical Activity Score of at least 3, a NOSPECS grade of at least 4, and duration under 3 months. Broader study findings: Researchers report that a 13 V-J model separated ophthalmopathy from stable hyperthyroidism.

RNA transcripts gave rise to amplified TCR beta CDR3 regions. HTBI primers drove first-round RT-PCR of the TCR CDR3. Via MiXCR, TCRdb re-called the multiplex PCR reads, giving one row per CDR3 protein. The sample includes around 490,000 distinct CDR3 sequences, nearly 20% of them seen just once. Per germline, CDR1 MRHNA and CDR2 SNTAGT. Trimming took 6 bases from V and 5 from J, leaving 12 bases between them. This CDR3 has 13 residues. Sequenced input: blood. The gene calls are TRBV6-4 and TRBJ2-3, with D perhaps TRBD2 (6 bases). The sequence derives from a middle-aged man with Graves' ophthalmopathy. This CDR3 is CASRLGAGDTQYF. CDR3 DNA: TGTGCCAGCAGACTGGGAGCGGGAGATACGCAGTATTTT.